This TCR beta chain comes out of a study of cytomegalovirus exposure and HLA in healthy donors. Study-wide points: Despite most TCR sequences being rare, some public TCRs occurred in many donors.

Researchers ran the PCR with 60 Vbeta and 13 Jbeta primers. Clones were sequenced by immunoSEQ multiplex PCR, and TCRdb holds only the in-frame ones, with some missing. This repertoire shows under 170,000 clones, about 60% found once; its top ten account for approximately 6.5%. On this clone itself: Its antigen is not known.

Germline V gene lookup returns CDR1 SGDLS and CDR2 YYNGEE. This CDR3 comprises 13 residues. This clonotype was sampled from a woman aged 55 to 70 in good health and CMV-seropositive. This sequence joins TRBV9 and TRBJ2-5; TRBD1 matches 7 bases. The DNA matches TRBJ2-7 better at its end, which makes the J call doubtful. The sequencing input was PBMCs. The CDR3 here is CASSPDRAGEQYF. The DNA for the CDR3 is TGTGCCAGCAGCCCTGACAGGGCGGGCGAGCAGTACTTC.